This is a list of T cell receptor beta chains from one sample in a study of cytomegalovirus exposure and HLA in healthy donors. Assay used: immunoSEQ multiplex PCR; TCRdb lists only in-frame clones, some missing. The sample carries roughly 150,000 clones, under 90% recorded once. Material for sequencing was PBMCs. Receptors originate from a man between 18 and 29 years old in good health and CMV-seropositive. The CDR3 runs from the conserved cysteine through the conserved F or W. D genes are given only for firm matches. Size is omitted from some rows. Given values are once, few, many or a class for expanded clones.

d_gene	v_gene	j_gene	abundance	CDR3aa	CDR3nt
TRBD2	TRBV10-3	TRBJ2-2	-	CAISATSGRAGTGELFF	TGTGCCATCAGCGCTACTAGCGGGAGGGCCGGCACCGGGGAGCTGTTTTTT
TRBD1	TRBV6-6	TRBJ1-2	-	CASSQTGRSYGYTF	TGTGCCAGCAGTCAGACAGGGAGGTCCTATGGCTACACCTTC
-	TRBV6-5	TRBJ1-1	-	CASSLTVDTEAFF	TGTGCCAGCAGTTTAACAGTGGACACTGAAGCTTTCTTT
-	TRBV7-6	TRBJ1-3	-	CASSSDSAGNTIYF	TGTGCCAGCAGCTCCGACAGTGCTGGAAACACCATATATTTT
-	TRBV11-2	TRBJ1-2	-	CASSSQVTANYGYTF	TGTGCCAGCAGCTCCCAGGTGACAGCAAACTATGGCTACACCTTC
-	TRBV5-4	TRBJ2-2	-	CASSLGGDTGELFF	TGTGCCAGCAGCTTGGGAGGAGACACCGGGGAGCTGTTTTTT
-	TRBV6-1	TRBJ1-2	-	CASSEPSTGFYGYTF	TGTGCCAGCAGTGAACCCTCAACAGGTTTCTATGGCTACACCTTC
-	TRBV29-1	TRBJ2-7	-	CSVRGALGYEQYF	TGCAGCGTTCGGGGGGCTTTAGGTTACGAGCAGTACTTC
-	TRBV5-4	TRBJ2-4	-	CASSSSRDTSIQYF	TGTGCCAGCAGCTCATCCCGGGACACATCCATTCAGTACTTC
-	TRBV5-1	TRBJ2-3	-	CASSWRSGADTQYF	TGCGCCAGCAGCTGGCGGTCAGGGGCAGATACGCAGTATTTT
-	TRBV27	TRBJ2-3	-	CASSLRRWEGIITQYF	TGTGCCAGCAGTTTGAGGAGGTGGGAAGGTATTATTACGCAGTATTTT
-	TRBV20-1	TRBJ1-2	-	CSARDRFDTF	TGCAGTGCTAGAGACCGGTTTGACACCTTC
TRBD1	TRBV5-1	TRBJ1-1	-	CASSSALGDSKAFF	TGCGCCAGCAGCTCCGCCCTAGGGGACAGTAAAGCTTTCTTT
TRBD2	TRBV11-3	TRBJ2-7	-	CASSQSPGLPSYEQYF	TGTGCCAGCAGCCAGAGTCCGGGACTACCATCTTACGAGCAGTACTTC
TRBD2	TRBV5-4	TRBJ2-1	-	CASSTSLGSGSYEQFF	TGTGCCAGCAGCACTTCCCTCGGTAGCGGGAGTTATGAGCAGTTCTTC
-	TRBV6-1	TRBJ1-2	-	CASSEMGRGLDYGYTF	TGTGCCAGCAGTGAAATGGGTAGGGGCTTGGACTATGGCTACACCTTC
TRBD2	TRBV4-2	TRBJ2-3	once	CASSLGTSGRDTQYF	TGTGCCAGCAGCCTAGGGACTAGCGGGAGAGATACGCAGTATTTT
TRBD1	TRBV27	TRBJ1-5	-	CASSLSADRGHPGNQPQHF	TGTGCCAGCAGTTTATCGGCGGACAGGGGTCATCCTGGCAATCAGCCCCAGCATTTT
-	TRBV5-1	TRBJ1-4	-	CASSLSGEGEKLFF	TGCGCCAGCAGCTTGTCGGGGGAAGGGGAAAAACTGTTTTTT
TRBD1	TRBV5-5	TRBJ1-1	-	CASSLIGGTGLNTEAFF	TGTGCCAGCAGCCTCATTGGTGGGACAGGGTTGAACACTGAAGCTTTCTTT
TRBD1	TRBV27	TRBJ1-5	-	CASSDRGNQPQHF	TGTGCCAGCAGCGACAGGGGCAATCAGCCCCAGCATTTT
-	TRBV9	TRBJ2-1	-	CASSVDGRGHEQFF	TGTGCCAGCAGCGTAGACGGCAGGGGACATGAGCAGTTCTTC
-	TRBV18	TRBJ2-7	few	CASSPAGGIEQYF	TGTGCCAGCTCACCAGCAGGAGGGATCGAGCAGTACTTC
-	TRBV7-9	TRBJ2-7	-	CASSGRGSYEQYF	TGTGCCAGCAGCGGGAGGGGGTCCTACGAGCAGTACTTC
-	TRBV6-6	TRBJ1-2	once	CASSPPEQQFGYTF	TGTGCCAGCAGTCCCCCCGAACAACAGTTTGGCTACACCTTC
-	TRBV5-1	TRBJ2-5	-	CASRLTTLEETQYF	TGCGCCAGCAGGCTAACCACGCTCGAAGAGACCCAGTACTTC
-	TRBV6-6	TRBJ1-3	once	CASSYEGRAGNTIYF	TGTGCCAGCAGTTACGAGGGAAGGGCTGGAAACACCATATATTTT
-	TRBV27	TRBJ2-7	-	CASSSGQTYEQYF	TGTGCCAGCAGTTCCGGACAGACCTACGAGCAGTACTTC
-	TRBV7-9	TRBJ1-4	-	CASSFFEQGGRKLFF	TGTGCCAGCAGCTTTTTTGAACAGGGTGGGCGAAAACTGTTTTTT
-	TRBV2	TRBJ2-7	-	CASSAEGIGSYEQYF	TGTGCCAGCAGTGCCGAGGGCATTGGCTCCTACGAGCAGTACTTC
-	TRBV7-8	TRBJ2-1	-	CASSLDLRDEQFF	TGTGCCAGCAGCTTAGACCTCAGGGATGAGCAGTTCTTC
TRBD2	TRBV5-5	TRBJ2-3	-	CASRARLAVTDTQYF	TGTGCCAGCAGGGCTCGACTAGCGGTCACAGATACGCAGTATTTT
TRBD1	TRBV11-1	TRBJ2-7	-	CASSLGQGYYEQYF	TGTGCCAGCAGCTTAGGACAGGGGTACTACGAGCAGTACTTC
TRBD1	TRBV7-8	TRBJ2-1	-	CASSPRDSNNEQFF	TGTGCCAGCAGCCCCCGGGACAGCAACAATGAGCAGTTCTTC
TRBD2	TRBV19	TRBJ2-7	-	CASSIHPGLPSEQYF	TGTGCCAGTAGTATTCACCCGGGACTACCCTCCGAGCAGTACTTC
-	TRBV4-2	TRBJ1-1	few	CASSPGGAEAFF	TGTGCCAGCAGCCCGGGAGGGGCTGAAGCTTTCTTT
TRBD2	TRBV6-6	TRBJ2-5	-	CASSYGAGVLETQYF	TGTGCCAGCAGTTACGGAGCGGGAGTGCTAGAGACCCAGTACTTC
TRBD1	TRBV30	TRBJ1-1	-	CAWGTGLNTEAFF	TGTGCCTGGGGGACAGGACTCAACACTGAAGCTTTCTTT
TRBD2	TRBV2	TRBJ2-7	-	CASSEVSSGRNEQYF	TGTGCCAGCAGTGAAGTTTCTAGCGGGAGAAACGAGCAGTACTTC
-	TRBV28	TRBJ1-1	-	CASSSTGRPGTEAFF	TGTGCCAGCAGTAGTACCGGGAGGCCAGGCACTGAAGCTTTCTTT
-	TRBV5-4	TRBJ1-2	-	CASSLGQGPGYTF	TGTGCCAGCAGCTTGGGGCAGGGGCCGGGCTACACCTTC
-	TRBV12-1	TRBJ2-7	-	CASSFADSYEQYF	TGTGCCAGCAGCTTTGCTGACAGCTACGAGCAGTACTTC
-	TRBV6-1	TRBJ2-3	-	CASSAKKTILSTDTQYF	TGTGCCAGCAGTGCAAAAAAGACAATTCTGAGCACAGATACGCAGTATTTT
TRBD1	TRBV5-1	TRBJ1-2	-	CASSYGQGVYGYTF	TGCGCCAGCAGCTATGGACAGGGGGTTTATGGCTACACCTTC
-	TRBV5-6	TRBJ2-7	-	CASSPRGINSYEQYF	TGTGCCAGCAGCCCGCGGGGCATAAACTCCTACGAGCAGTACTTC
TRBD2	TRBV11-3	TRBJ2-7	once	CASSLEKGGGNYEQYF	TGTGCCAGCAGCTTAGAAAAGGGCGGGGGAAACTACGAGCAGTACTTC
-	TRBV2	TRBJ1-1	large	CASTTGFNTEAFF	TGTGCCAGCACCACAGGGTTCAACACTGAAGCTTTCTTT
TRBD2	TRBV27	TRBJ2-1	-	CASRPGGTSGSNEQFF	TGTGCCAGCAGACCCGGGGGGACTAGCGGGTCCAATGAGCAGTTCTTC
TRBD1	TRBV9	TRBJ1-1	-	CASSGAPGGFTEAFF	TGTGCCAGCAGCGGAGCGCCAGGGGGTTTCACTGAAGCTTTCTTT
TRBD2	TRBV18	TRBJ2-1	-	CASSPNGTSGNNEQFF	TGTGCCAGCTCACCTAACGGGACTAGCGGGAACAATGAGCAGTTCTTC